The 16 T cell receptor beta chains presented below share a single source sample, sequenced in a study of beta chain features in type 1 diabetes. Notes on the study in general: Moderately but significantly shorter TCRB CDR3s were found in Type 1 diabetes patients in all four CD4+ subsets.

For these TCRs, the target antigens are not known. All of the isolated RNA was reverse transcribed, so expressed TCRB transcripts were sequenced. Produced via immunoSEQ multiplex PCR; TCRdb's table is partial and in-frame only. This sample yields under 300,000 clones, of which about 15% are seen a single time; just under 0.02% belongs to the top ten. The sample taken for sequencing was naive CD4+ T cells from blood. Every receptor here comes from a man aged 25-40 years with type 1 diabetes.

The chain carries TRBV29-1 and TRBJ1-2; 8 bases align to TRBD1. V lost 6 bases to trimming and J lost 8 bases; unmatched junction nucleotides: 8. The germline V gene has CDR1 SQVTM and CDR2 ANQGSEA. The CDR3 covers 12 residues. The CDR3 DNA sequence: TGCAGCGTAAACTCAGGGGGCACAGGCTACACCTTC. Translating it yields CSVNSGGTGYTF. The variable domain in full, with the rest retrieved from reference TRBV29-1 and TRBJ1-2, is SAVISQKPSRDICQRGTSLTIQCQVDSQVTMMFWYRQQPGQSLTLIATANQGSEATYESGFVIDKFPISRPNLTFSTLTVSNMSPEDSSIYLCSVNSGGTGYTFGSGTRLTVV.

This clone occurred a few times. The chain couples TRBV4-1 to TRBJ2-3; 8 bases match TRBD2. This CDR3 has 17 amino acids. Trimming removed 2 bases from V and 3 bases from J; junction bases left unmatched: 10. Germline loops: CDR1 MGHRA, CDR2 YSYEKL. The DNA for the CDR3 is TGCGCCAGCAGCCAAAACCCGGGACTAGTGAGGACAGATACGCAGTATTTT. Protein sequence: CASSQNPGLVRTDTQYF.

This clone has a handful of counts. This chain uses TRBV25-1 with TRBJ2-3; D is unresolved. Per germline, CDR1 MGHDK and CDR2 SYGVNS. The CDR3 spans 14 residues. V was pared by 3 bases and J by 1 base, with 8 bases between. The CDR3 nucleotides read TGTGCCAGCAGTGACAGCGCACGCACAGATACGCAGTATTTT. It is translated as CASSDSARTDTQYF.

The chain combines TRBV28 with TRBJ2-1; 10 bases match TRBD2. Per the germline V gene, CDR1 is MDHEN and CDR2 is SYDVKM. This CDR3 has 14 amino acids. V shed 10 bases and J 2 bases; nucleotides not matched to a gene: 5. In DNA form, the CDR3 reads TGTGCCACCTTAGCGGGAGGTACCTACAATGAGCAGTTCTTC. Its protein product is CATLAGGTYNEQFF.

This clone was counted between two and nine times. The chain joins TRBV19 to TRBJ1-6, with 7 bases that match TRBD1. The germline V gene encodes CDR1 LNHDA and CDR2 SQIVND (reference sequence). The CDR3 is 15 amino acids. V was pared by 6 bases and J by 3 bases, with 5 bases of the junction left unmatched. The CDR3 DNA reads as TGTGCCAGTAGGCGCGACAGGGACTATAATTCACCCCTCCACTTT. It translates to CASRRDRDYNSPLHF. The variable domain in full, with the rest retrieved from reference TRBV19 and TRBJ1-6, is DGGITQSPKYLFRKEGQNVTLSCEQNLNHDAMYWYRQDPGQGLRLIYYSQIVNDFQKGDIAEGYSVSREKKESFPLTVTSAQKNPTAFYLCASRRDRDYNSPLHFGNGTRLTVT.

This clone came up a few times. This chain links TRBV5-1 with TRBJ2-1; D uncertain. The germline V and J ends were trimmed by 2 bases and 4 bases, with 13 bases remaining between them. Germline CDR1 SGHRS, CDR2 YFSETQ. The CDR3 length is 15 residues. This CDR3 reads CASSLSRSDYNEQFF. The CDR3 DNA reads TGCGCCAGCAGCTTATCGCGGAGCGATTACAATGAGCAGTTCTTC.

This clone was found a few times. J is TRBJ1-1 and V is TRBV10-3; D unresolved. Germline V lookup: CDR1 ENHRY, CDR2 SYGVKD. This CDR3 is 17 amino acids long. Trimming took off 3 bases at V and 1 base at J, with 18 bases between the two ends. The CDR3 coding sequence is TGTGCCATCAGTGACGGGCTGGGGAGTTGGTCGAACACTGAAGCTTTCTTT. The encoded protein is CAISDGLGSWSNTEAFF.

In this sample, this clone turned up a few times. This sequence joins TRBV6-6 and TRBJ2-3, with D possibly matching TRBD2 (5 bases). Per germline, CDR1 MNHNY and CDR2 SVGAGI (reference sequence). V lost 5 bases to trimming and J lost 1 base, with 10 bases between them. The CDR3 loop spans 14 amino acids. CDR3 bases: TGTGCCAGCAGTCCCCTGGAGGGCACAGATACGCAGTATTTT. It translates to CASSPLEGTDTQYF.

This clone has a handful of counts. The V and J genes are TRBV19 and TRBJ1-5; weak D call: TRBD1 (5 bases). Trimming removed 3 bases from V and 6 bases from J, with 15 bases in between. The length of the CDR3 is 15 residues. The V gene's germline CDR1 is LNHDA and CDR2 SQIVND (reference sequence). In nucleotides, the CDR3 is TGTGCCAGTAGTATGTGGCAGGGTAAAGGTCAGCCCCAGCATTTT. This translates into CASSMWQGKGQPQHF.

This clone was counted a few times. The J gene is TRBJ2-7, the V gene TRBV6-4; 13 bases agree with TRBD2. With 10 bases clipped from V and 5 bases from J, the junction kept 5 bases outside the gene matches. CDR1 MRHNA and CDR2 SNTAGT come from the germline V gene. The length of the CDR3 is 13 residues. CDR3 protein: CAIPLAGGHEQYF. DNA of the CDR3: TGTGCCATCCCACTAGCGGGAGGGCACGAGCAGTACTTC.

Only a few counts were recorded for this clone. The CDR3 coding sequence is TGTGCCAGCAGTGCGGGGGTCGAGCAGTACTTC. It is translated as CASSAGVEQYF. The V and J genes are TRBV2 and TRBJ2-7; D possibly corresponds to TRBD2 (6 bases). The germline V and J ends were trimmed by 4 bases and 6 bases, with 7 bases remaining between them. This CDR3 region has 11 residues. Germline loops: CDR1 SNHLY, CDR2 FYNNEI.

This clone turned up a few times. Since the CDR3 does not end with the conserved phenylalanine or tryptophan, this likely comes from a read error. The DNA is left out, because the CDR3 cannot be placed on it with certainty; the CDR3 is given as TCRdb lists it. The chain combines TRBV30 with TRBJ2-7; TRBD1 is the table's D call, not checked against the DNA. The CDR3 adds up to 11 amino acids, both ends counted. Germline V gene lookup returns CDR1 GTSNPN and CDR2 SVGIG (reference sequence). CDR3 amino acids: CAWSVTGRVTL.

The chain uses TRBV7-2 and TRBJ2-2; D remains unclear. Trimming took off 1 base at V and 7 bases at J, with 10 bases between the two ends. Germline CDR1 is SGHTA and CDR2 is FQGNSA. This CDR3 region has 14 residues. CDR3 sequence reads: CASSLVRSGGELFF. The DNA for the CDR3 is TGTGCCAGCAGCTTAGTGCGATCCGGCGGGGAGCTGTTTTTT.

The CDR3 nucleotides read TGTGCCAGCTCACCAGCAGACTACTATGGCTACACCTTC. Translation gives CASSPADYYGYTF. The V call is TRBV18, the J call TRBJ1-2; D is undetermined. V was clipped by 2 bases and J by 3 bases, with 7 bases between them. This CDR3 has 13 amino acids. CDR1 KGHSH and CDR2 LQKENI come from the germline V gene. Combining the CDR3 with reference TRBV18 and TRBJ1-2 gives the whole variable domain NAGVMQNPRHLVRRRGQEARLRCSPMKGHSHVYWYRQLPEEGLKFMVYLQKENIIDESGMPKERFSAEFPKEGPSILRIQQVVRGDSAAYFCASSPADYYGYTFGSGTRLTVV.

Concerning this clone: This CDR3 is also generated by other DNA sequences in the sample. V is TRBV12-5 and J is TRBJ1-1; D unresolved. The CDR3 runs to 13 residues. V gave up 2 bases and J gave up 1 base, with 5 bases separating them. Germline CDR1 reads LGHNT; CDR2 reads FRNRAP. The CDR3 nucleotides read TGTGCTAGTGGTTTGCGAGAGAACACTGAAGCTTTCTTT. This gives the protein CASGLRENTEAFF.

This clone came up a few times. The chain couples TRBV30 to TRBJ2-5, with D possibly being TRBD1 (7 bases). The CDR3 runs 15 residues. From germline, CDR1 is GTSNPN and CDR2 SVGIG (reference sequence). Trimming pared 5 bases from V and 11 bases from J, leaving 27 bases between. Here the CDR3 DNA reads TGTGCCTGGGCACCGCGCGACAGGGACTCGGAAGAGCAGTACTTC. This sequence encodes CAWAPRDRDSEEQYF.